This entry concerns a single TCR beta chain. The record originates from a study of blood T cell repertoires in COVID-19. Study-wide background: Acute and convalescent COVID-19 samples came from the United States, Italy and Spain. T cells, B-cell-depleted T cells, or PBMCs provided the cDNA or gDNA that served as material.

Trimming removed 10 bases from V and 6 bases from J, with 13 bases in between. This CDR3 is built from 13 residues. Germline-derived CDR1 and CDR2 are MDHEN and SYDVKM. Original analysis: Counts of nucleated cells, estimated from reference gene primer amplification, were obtained. Profiling relied on immunoSEQ multiplex PCR, and the TCRdb table lists in-frame clones only, not all of them. V, J and clone size are taken as reported in that table, and D and trimming were inferred from the DNA itself. The sample lists 130,000 or so clones, more than 80% occurring once. Sequenced: peripheral blood. This clonotype was obtained from a woman aged 60-75 years with acute or convalescent COVID-19. V and J are TRBV28 and TRBJ1-6; D not certain. Here the CDR3 DNA reads TGTGCCACCACGGGGAGACTTAATTCACCCCTCCACTTT. Translating it yields CATTGRLNSPLHF.